This record covers a single T cell receptor beta chain. This clonotype came up a few times. No antigen is known for it. Base quality data are lacking; no much larger clone is found one base away. The sample is drawn from a study of T-cell reconstitution after alpha-beta-depleted transplantation in children (dated by TCRdb to 2016 to 2017). About the investigation overall: T-cell immune reconstitution after TCRalphabeta/CD19-depleted allogeneic hematopoietic cell transplantation in children was quantitatively tracked in the study by means of TCR repertoire profiling.

The treatment or condition label for this specimen denotes: allogeneic hematopoietic cell transplantation with graft depleted of TCRalphabeta T cells and CD19 B cells. The children who served as transplant recipients had been given grafts of TCRalphabeta/CD19-depleted allogeneic hematopoietic cells. Paper-wide results and their limitations: Hyperexpanded clone frequencies declined over subsequent months; after one year, T-cell counts and TCRbeta diversity were mostly attributed to newly produced T cells. The apparently early recovery of alphabetaT-cell counts about two months after transplant reportedly depended on only several hundred rapidly expanded clones that came from non-depleted graft cells. In some patients, the high TCRbeta diversity seen at day 60 was put down to recipient T cells and intrathymic progenitors that had survived conditioning.

Library construction relied on PCR. Sequencing instrument: Illumina HiSeq 2500. Molecular barcoding was employed in the preparation of TCR libraries, with unique molecular identifiers being used to normalize TCRbeta repertoire quantification. TCRdb passed the public sequencing reads through fastp at Q25 and MiXCR, retaining productive beta sequences. Rows are unified per CDR3 protein, each entry keeping the most common DNA and genes. The sample yields around 700,000 distinct CDR3 sequences; about an eighth were counted once. Of the sample, 0.65% to 0.9% is held by the ten largest clones. V loses 3 bases of germline sequence and J loses 0 bases, and the interval between the two ends is 11 bases. The CDR3 spans 15 residues, from the cysteine through the phenylalanine. The CDR3 DNA has 45 bases and is translated from base 1. In the germline V gene (reference sequence), CDR1 corresponds to SEHNR and CDR2 to FQNEAQ.

The input for sequencing was PBMCs, taken before TCRalphabeta/CD19-depleted stem cell transplant. The clonotype was recovered from a girl aged 2-10 years with congenital amegakaryocytic thrombocytopenia, due to receive a stem cell transplant. This chain is built from TRBV7-9 and TRBJ2-5; TRBD1 could be the D gene, as 5 bases match. The DNA is as follows: TGTGCCAGCAGCTTTGGGCAGGACAACCAAGAGACCCAGTACTTC. This is translated as CASSFGQDNQETQYF. Full variable domain (CDR3 extended with the reference TRBV7-9 and TRBJ2-5 proteins): DTGVSQNPRHKITKRGQNVTFRCDPISEHNRLYWYRQTLGQGPEFLTYFQNEAQLEKSRLLSDRFSAERPKGSFSTLEIQRTEQGDSAMYLCASSFGQDNQETQYFGPGTRLLVL.